Listed below are T cell receptor beta chains from one sample, sequenced in a study of cytomegalovirus exposure and HLA in healthy donors. Here immunoSEQ multiplex PCR was the method, and the copy in TCRdb shows in-frame clones only, minus some. The sample yields fewer than 150,000 clones, around 85% seen once. Sequenced input: PBMCs. These receptors came from a female donor in good health and CMV-seronegative. Each CDR3 is given with its conserved first and last residue. The D gene is left open where the match is weak. Part of the rows lack a size; the others show once, few, many or a class for expanded clones.

V	D	J	size	CDR3	DNA
TRBV28	TRBD2	TRBJ2-5	NA	CASSHSGTYQETQYF	TGTGCCAGCAGTCATAGCGGGACGTACCAAGAGACCCAGTACTTC
TRBV29-1	TRBD1	TRBJ1-2	NA	CSVARQGASYGYTF	TGCAGCGTGGCCCGACAGGGGGCGAGCTATGGCTACACCTTC
TRBV27	TRBD1	TRBJ2-7	NA	CASSTGAGSYEQYF	TGTGCCAGCAGCACAGGGGCCGGGTCCTACGAGCAGTACTTC
TRBV28	TRBD2	TRBJ2-7	NA	CASSSGSYEQYF	TGTGCCAGTTCTAGCGGTAGCTACGAGCAGTACTTC
TRBV27	TRBD1	TRBJ1-5	NA	CASRDRGGQPQHF	TGTGCCAGCAGGGACAGGGGTGGGCAGCCCCAGCATTTT
TRBV11-2	TRBD1	TRBJ1-3	NA	CASSKGQGPRGNTIYF	TGTGCCAGCAGCAAGGGACAGGGGCCCAGGGGAAACACCATATATTTT
TRBV28	NA	TRBJ1-2	NA	CASALGDFGYTF	TGTGCCAGCGCGCTCGGGGATTTTGGCTACACCTTC
TRBV19	TRBD1	TRBJ2-7	once	CASSATGGKGEQYF	TGTGCCAGTAGTGCGACAGGGGGCAAGGGCGAGCAGTACTTC
TRBV5-1	TRBD1	TRBJ1-1	NA	CASSLPRQGAMNTEAFF	TGCGCCAGCAGCTTGCCTCGACAGGGGGCCATGAACACTGAAGCTTTCTTT
TRBV27	TRBD1	TRBJ2-7	NA	CASSLGTGFYEQYF	TGTGCCAGCAGTTTGGGGACAGGGTTCTACGAGCAGTACTTC
TRBV19	NA	TRBJ1-1	NA	CASSMGGGNTEAFF	TGTGCCAGTAGTATGGGGGGAGGGAACACTGAAGCTTTCTTT
TRBV25-1	NA	TRBJ1-2	NA	CASSDSGNYGYTF	TGTGCCAGCAGTGATTCAGGGAACTATGGCTACACCTTC
TRBV23-1	TRBD1	TRBJ1-2	NA	CASSQWGQGKDGYTF	TGCGCCAGCAGTCAATGGGGACAGGGGAAGGATGGCTACACCTTC
TRBV4-2	NA	TRBJ1-2	NA	CASSQHSPLNF	TGTGCCAGCAGCCAACACTCCCCTCTGAACTTC
TRBV9	NA	TRBJ2-3	NA	CASSVGGQGGTDTQYF	TGTGCCAGCAGCGTAGGGGGGCAGGGAGGGACAGATACGCAGTATTTT
TRBV29-1	TRBD2	TRBJ2-5	NA	CSGLRLAGGPGETQYF	TGCAGCGGGTTGAGGCTAGCGGGAGGGCCTGGGGAGACCCAGTACTTC
TRBV7-9	TRBD1	TRBJ1-2	NA	CASSLGDSRKSYGYTF	TGTGCCAGCAGCTTAGGGGACAGCCGAAAATCCTATGGCTACACCTTC
TRBV29-1	TRBD2	TRBJ2-1	NA	CSAPRTSGRGNEQFF	TGCAGCGCGCCCCGGACTAGCGGGAGAGGAAATGAGCAGTTCTTC
TRBV28	TRBD1	TRBJ2-5	NA	CASSYPFGQDQETQYF	TGTGCCAGCAGCTACCCCTTCGGACAGGATCAAGAGACCCAGTACTTC
TRBV6-5	TRBD2	TRBJ2-1	NA	CASRASGRGNEQFF	TGTGCCAGCAGGGCTAGCGGGAGGGGGAATGAGCAGTTCTTC
TRBV29-1	TRBD2	TRBJ2-7	NA	CSVVGGEQYF	TGCAGCGTTGTCGGGGGGGAGCAGTACTTC
TRBV2	NA	TRBJ1-1	NA	CASSISVNTEAFF	TGTGCCAGCAGTATATCGGTCAACACTGAAGCTTTCTTT
TRBV10-3	NA	TRBJ2-1	NA	CAISESGSIDEQFF	TGTGCCATCAGTGAGTCGGGTAGCATCGATGAGCAGTTCTTC
TRBV7-9	NA	TRBJ2-5	NA	CASSLDSRETQYF	TGTGCCAGCAGCCTGGACAGTCGAGAGACCCAGTACTTC
TRBV4-2	TRBD2	TRBJ2-7	NA	CASSQALGGRVHEQYF	TGTGCCAGCAGCCAAGCATTGGGGGGGAGGGTGCACGAGCAGTACTTC
TRBV11-2	NA	TRBJ2-5	NA	CASSLDLGGTGGETQYF	TGTGCCAGCAGCTTAGATCTGGGCGGGACTGGGGGAGAGACCCAGTACTTC
TRBV5-1	NA	TRBJ2-1	few	CASSYSHGNNEQFF	TGCGCCAGCAGCTATAGCCACGGAAACAATGAGCAGTTCTTC
TRBV11-2	NA	TRBJ2-3	NA	CASTQWDTTDTQYF	TGTGCCAGCACCCAATGGGACACTACAGATACGCAGTATTTT
TRBV27	NA	TRBJ2-7	NA	CASSLGAFYEQYF	TGTGCCAGCAGTTTAGGGGCTTTCTACGAGCAGTACTTC
TRBV5-1	TRBD1	TRBJ1-4	NA	CATTPTGVANEKLFF	TGCGCCACTACACCGACAGGGGTGGCTAATGAAAAACTGTTTTTT
TRBV7-2	TRBD2	TRBJ2-5	NA	CASSLSGSEETQYF	TGTGCCAGCAGCCTTAGCGGGAGCGAAGAGACCCAGTACTTC
TRBV19	TRBD2	TRBJ2-3	medium-sized	CASSIRTSGITLYSTDTQYF	TGTGCCAGTAGTATAAGGACTAGCGGAATTACTCTTTATAGCACAGATACGCAGTATTTT
TRBV28	TRBD2	TRBJ2-1	NA	CASSSRDYGGNEQFF	TGTGCCAGCAGTTCCCGGGACTATGGAGGCAATGAGCAGTTCTTC
TRBV7-9	TRBD2	TRBJ2-1	NA	CASSLAGGPGNEQFF	TGTGCCAGCAGCCTAGCGGGAGGGCCGGGTAATGAGCAGTTCTTC
TRBV15	NA	TRBJ2-5	NA	CATSSKGGYQETQYF	TGTGCCACCAGCAGTAAGGGGGGGTACCAAGAGACCCAGTACTTC
TRBV18	TRBD2	TRBJ2-2	NA	CAGSPGGSTGELFF	TGTGCCGGCTCACCGGGGGGAAGCACCGGGGAGCTGTTTTTT
TRBV9	TRBD2	TRBJ2-7	NA	CASSVAGEPYEQYF	TGTGCCAGCAGCGTGGCGGGGGAACCCTACGAGCAGTACTTC
TRBV25-1	NA	TRBJ2-7	NA	CASSETNSYEQYF	TGTGCCAGCAGTGAGACAAATTCCTACGAGCAGTACTTC
TRBV27	NA	TRBJ2-5	once	CASSLGGGYVRETQYF	TGTGCCAGCAGTTTAGGTGGCGGCTATGTAAGAGAGACCCAGTACTTC
TRBV10-3	NA	TRBJ1-1	NA	CAISSSLGITEAFF	TGTGCCATCAGCTCCTCACTAGGGATTACTGAAGCTTTCTTT
TRBV2	NA	TRBJ2-7	few	CASSGEGDLLSSEQYF	TGTGCCAGCAGTGGAGAGGGAGACCTTCTATCGAGCGAGCAGTACTTC
TRBV7-9	TRBD2	TRBJ2-1	NA	CASSLAPSGAYNEQFF	TGTGCCAGCAGCTTAGCGCCTAGCGGGGCCTACAATGAGCAGTTCTTC
TRBV30	NA	TRBJ1-4	NA	CAWSPGQINEKLFF	TGTGCCTGGAGTCCCGGACAGATTAATGAAAAACTGTTTTTT
TRBV2	NA	TRBJ2-7	few	CASSEGQNSYEQYF	TGTGCCAGCAGTGAAGGACAAAACTCCTACGAGCAGTACTTC